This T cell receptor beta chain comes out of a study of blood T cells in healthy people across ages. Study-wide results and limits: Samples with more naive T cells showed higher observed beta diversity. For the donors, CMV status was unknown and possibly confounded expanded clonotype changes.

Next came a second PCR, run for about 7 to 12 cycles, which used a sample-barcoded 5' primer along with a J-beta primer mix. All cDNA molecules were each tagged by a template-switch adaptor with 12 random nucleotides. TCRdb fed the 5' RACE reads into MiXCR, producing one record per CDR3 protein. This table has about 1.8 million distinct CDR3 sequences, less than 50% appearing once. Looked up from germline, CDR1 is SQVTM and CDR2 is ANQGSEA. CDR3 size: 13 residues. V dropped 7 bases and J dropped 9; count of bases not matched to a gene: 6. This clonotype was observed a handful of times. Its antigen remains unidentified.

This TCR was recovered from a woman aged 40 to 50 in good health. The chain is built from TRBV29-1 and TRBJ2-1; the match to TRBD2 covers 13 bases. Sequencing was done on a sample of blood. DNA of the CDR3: TGCAGCGCTGGATGGACTAGCGGGGGTGAGCAGTTCTTC. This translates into CSAGWTSGGEQFF.